Each of the 15 T cell receptor beta chains below was sequenced from the same sample in a study of blood T cell repertoires in COVID-19. Assay used: immunoSEQ multiplex PCR; TCRdb lists only in-frame clones, some missing. The data contain around 130,000 clones, more than 75% of them singletons. The sequenced material came from peripheral blood. The origin of the receptors is a woman aged 50 to 65 who had recovered from COVID-19.

The chain has TRBV19 and TRBJ2-2; TRBD2 matches 10 bases. CDR1 is LNHDA, CDR2 SQIVND, per germline (reference sequence). CDR3 length equals 18 residues. The junction had 8 bases not matched to a gene; V was cut back by 0 bases and J by 4 bases. As DNA, the CDR3 is TGTGCCAGTAGTATAGATCCCCAGCGGGGGGGCCGCACCGGGGAGCTGTTTTTT. Translation gives CASSIDPQRGGRTGELFF.

The rearrangement uses TRBV18 and TRBJ2-5; D remains ambiguous. The ends were cut back, 2 bases at V and 1 base at J, with 8 bases in the middle. In germline, CDR1 is KGHSH, CDR2 LQKENI. This CDR3 contains 14 residues. CDR3: CASSPTVLQETQYF. As DNA, the CDR3 is TGTGCCAGCTCACCAACGGTTCTCCAAGAGACCCAGTACTTC.

The chain has TRBV29-1 and TRBJ2-3, with 8 bases aligning to TRBD1. The CDR3 spans 13 residues. Germline CDR1 is SQVTM and CDR2 is ANQGSEA. Trimming took 3 bases from V and 3 from J; bases not matched to a gene: 2. The CDR3, as DNA: TGCAGCGTTGATACAGGGGGGACAGATACGCAGTATTTT. It specifies CSVDTGGTDTQYF.

V is TRBV7-8 and J is TRBJ1-1; a weak D match, TRBD1 (6 bases). CDR1 and CDR2 (germline): SGHVS, FQNEAQ. The length of the CDR3 is 14 residues. Deletions cut 5 bases from V and 0 bases from J, with 10 bases between. Here the CDR3 DNA reads TGTGCCAGCAGCCTGGACAGAATGAACACTGAAGCTTTCTTT. Translation: CASSLDRMNTEAFF. Full variable domain (rest looked up from reference TRBV7-8 and TRBJ1-1): GAGVSQSPRYKVAKRGQDVALRCDPISGHVSLFWYQQALGQGPEFLTYFQNEAQLDKSGLPSDRFFAERPEGSVSTLKIQRTQQEDSAVYLCASSLDRMNTEAFFGQGTRLTVV.

The V gene is TRBV30, the J gene TRBJ1-5, with 7 bases that match TRBD1. Germline V gene sequence: CDR1 GTSNPN, CDR2 SVGIG (reference sequence). V was clipped by 2 bases and J by 3 bases; unmatched bases: 7. The CDR3 is 15 residues long. CDR3 sequence (DNA): TGTGCCTGGAGTCCCGGGACAGCCTTCAATCAGCCCCAGCATTTT. Residues: CAWSPGTAFNQPQHF. The full variable domain, in which reference TRBV30 and TRBJ1-5 provide the parts outside the CDR3, is SQTIHQWPATLVQPVGSPLSLECTVEGTSNPNLYWYRQAAGRGLQLLFYSVGIGQISSEVPQNLSASRPQDRQFILSSKKLLLSDSGFYLCAWSPGTAFNQPQHFGDGTRLSIL.

The genes are TRBV18 and TRBJ1-2; 7 nucleotides line up with TRBD1. J was trimmed by 6 bases and V by 3 bases; bases with no gene match: 7. The CDR3 spans 14 residues. Germline values: CDR1 KGHSH, CDR2 LQKENI. Written as DNA, the CDR3 is TGTGCCAGCTCACCGGCAGGGGGAAGTGATGGCTACACCTTC. Protein product: CASSPAGGSDGYTF.

The V gene is TRBV5-6, the J gene TRBJ2-5, with TRBD2 as a possible D gene (5 bases). The CDR3 contains 14 residues. Trimming took 2 bases from V and 4 from J, leaving 12 bases between them. Per the germline V gene, CDR1 is SGHDT and CDR2 is YYEEEE. The CDR3, as DNA: TGTGCCAGCAGCTTTGGAAGCGGCGGAGAGACCCAGTACTTC. Its protein product is CASSFGSGGETQYF.

The chain carries TRBV29-1 and TRBJ2-3; tentatively, D is TRBD1 (6 bases). V dropped 3 bases and J dropped 0 bases, with 13 bases sitting between them. CDR3 length: 15 amino acids. Germline V gene data show CDR1 as SQVTM and CDR2 as ANQGSEA. CDR3 nucleotides: TGCAGCGTTGACGGGGCGACAGGCAGCACAGATACGCAGTATTTT. Protein: CSVDGATGSTDTQYF.

The V gene is TRBV6-2 or TRBV6-3, the J gene TRBJ1-5; D is possibly TRBD1 (5 bases). This CDR3 has 13 residues. Deletions cut 8 bases from V and 6 bases from J, with 14 bases between. Per the germline V gene, CDR1 is MNHEY and CDR2 is SVGEGT. The CDR3 protein is CASCPGGSQPQHF. As DNA, the CDR3 is TGTGCCAGCTGCCCTGGGGGGAGTCAGCCCCAGCATTTT.

The CDR3 here is CASSLVPGLGVWGELFF. The CDR3 region has the DNA TGTGCCAGCAGCTTGGTCCCGGGACTAGGAGTGTGGGGGGAGCTGTTTTTT. The J gene is TRBJ2-2, the V gene TRBV7-2; TRBD2 agrees at 8 bases. The CDR3 covers 17 residues. CDR1 SGHTA and CDR2 FQGNSA come from the germline V gene. Trimming at V came to 3 bases and at J to 8 bases, leaving 14 bases not matched to a gene.

The CDR3: CAWSTRDRKNQPQHF. In nucleotides, the CDR3 is TGTGCCTGGAGCACCCGGGACAGAAAAAATCAGCCCCAGCATTTT. The chain employs TRBV30 and TRBJ1-5; 7 positions match TRBD1. Germline CDR1 GTSNPN, CDR2 SVGIG (reference sequence). Unmatched junction bases numbered 9, after V lost 3 bases and J lost 4 bases. The CDR3 consists of 15 residues.

The chain has TRBV7-2 and TRBJ1-2; weak D call: TRBD1 (6 bases). V gave up 3 bases and J gave up 3 bases, with 11 bases separating them. The germline CDR1 and CDR2 sequences are SGHTA and FQGNSA. The CDR3 totals 14 residues. Written as DNA, the CDR3 is TGTGCCAGCAGCTTGACGGACAGTTACTATGGCTACACCTTC. Its translation is CASSLTDSYYGYTF.

This clone is medium-sized by share. V gene TRBV4-3 combines with J gene TRBJ1-2; maybe TRBD1 (5 bases). V lost 0 bases, J lost 6 bases, and 14 bases lay in between. In germline, CDR1 is LGHNA, CDR2 YSLEER. The CDR3 extends over 15 amino acids. CDR3 DNA sequence: TGCGCCAGCAGCCAAGAGGAGGGGCGGGTAGATGGCTACACCTTC. Its protein is CASSQEEGRVDGYTF.

This clone was recorded once. The chain carries TRBV6-1 and TRBJ1-2; weak D call: TRBD1 (5 bases). With 2 bases removed from V and 3 bases from J, the gap between germline ends came to 13 bases. The length of the CDR3 is 15 residues. CDR1 and CDR2 (germline): MNHNS, SASEGT. This CDR3 reads CASSEYARQHYGYTF. In nucleotides, the CDR3 is TGTGCCAGCAGTGAATACGCCCGACAGCACTATGGCTACACCTTC.

The chain recombines TRBV15 with TRBJ1-3; D is perhaps TRBD1 (5 bases). Germline V gene data show CDR1 as LNHNV and CDR2 as YYDKDF (reference sequence). V lost 8 bases, J lost 4 bases, and 12 bases lay in between. This CDR3 has 13 residues. The CDR3 region is CATALGRGNTIYF. For the CDR3, the DNA is TGTGCCACCGCATTGGGGCGCGGAAACACCATATATTTT.